A selection of T cell receptor beta chains follows, all from one sample in a study of OX40 agonist ivuxolimab in advanced cancers. Method: immunoSEQ multiplex PCR; TCRdb's copy keeps in-frame clones and lacks some. This sample has about 80,000 clones, with approximately 85% found just once. This specimen consisted of CD4+ or CD8+ T cells sorted from blood, obtained in a trial of the OX40 agonist ivuxolimab. Every receptor here comes from an adult with an advanced solid tumor such as melanoma, head and neck, liver or kidney cancer. Each CDR3 is given with its conserved first and last residue. A D gene is named only where the DNA matches it firmly. Clone size appears in some rows only: once, few, many, or a class for an expanded clone.

TRBJ2-1 | - | - | TRBV29-1 | TGCAGCGTTGAGCTTAGGGGACATCCCAATGAGCAGTTCTTC | CSVELRGHPNEQFF
TRBJ1-4 | - | - | TRBV28 | TGTGCCAGCAGTTCTCAAATCGGGGCAACTAATGAAAAACTGTTTTTT | CASSSQIGATNEKLFF
TRBJ1-6 | - | few | TRBV18 | TGTGCCAGCTCACAAACCTCAGGGGCCCATAATTCACCCCTCCACTTT | CASSQTSGAHNSPLHF
TRBJ2-1 | TRBD2 | - | TRBV5-1 | TGCGCCAGCAGCTTGCGGTCCCCCGGGAGGGCCACTGAGCAGTTCTTC | CASSLRSPGRATEQFF
TRBJ1-1 | TRBD1 | - | TRBV6-4 | TGTGCCAGCAGCCCGGACAGGGCGGGCACTGAAGCTTTCTTT | CASSPDRAGTEAFF
TRBJ2-3 | - | - | TRBV19 | TGTGCCAGTAGTATGGCAGGGTTAGATACGCAGTATTTT | CASSMAGLDTQYF
TRBJ2-7 | - | - | TRBV6-5 | TGTGCCTCAGCGATTGGGGACCCCTACGAGCAGTACTTC | CASAIGDPYEQYF
TRBJ2-7 | - | - | TRBV18 | TGTGCCAGCTCAACGTCCTCGGGGAATAGCGAGCAGTACTTC | CASSTSSGNSEQYF
TRBJ1-2 | - | - | TRBV5-1 | TGCGCCAGCAGCCCGACGGATAACTATGGCTACACCTTC | CASSPTDNYGYTF
TRBJ2-1 | TRBD2 | - | TRBV5-1 | TGCGCCACCGGGACTAGCGCTTACAATGAGCAGTTCTTC | CATGTSAYNEQFF
TRBJ1-5 | TRBD1 | - | TRBV28 | TGTGCCAGCAGTGCTTCCCGGGACAGGCCCCTCAATCAGCCCCAGCATTTT | CASSASRDRPLNQPQHF
TRBJ1-5 | - | - | TRBV19 | TGTGCCAGTAGTATGGGGGAAGTGAACAATCAGCCCCAGCATTTT | CASSMGEVNNQPQHF
TRBJ2-3 | - | - | TRBV29-1 | TGCAGCGTTGCCCAGGAAGGGGGTACGCAGTATTTT | CSVAQEGGTQYF
TRBJ1-5 | TRBD1 | - | TRBV30 | TGTGCCTGGAGTGAGGGACAGGGAGATCAGCCCCAGCATTTT | CAWSEGQGDQPQHF
TRBJ1-4 | - | - | TRBV5-1 | TGCGCCAGCAGCTTGTCAGGGACAACTGGTGAAAAACTGTTTTTT | CASSLSGTTGEKLFF
TRBJ2-7 | - | - | TRBV1 | TGCGCCAGCAGCCAAGAATCGGCCCTCGAACGGTCTGAGCAGTACTTC | CASSQESALERSEQYF
TRBJ1-1 | - | once | TRBV13 | TGTGCCAGCAGCTTGATCCACGGTGTAGGTTCCGAAGCTTTCTTT | CASSLIHGVGSEAFF
TRBJ2-7 | - | - | TRBV7-2 | TGTGCCAGCAGCTACACCGTCCGATGGGGGGACGGGGAGCAGTACTTC | CASSYTVRWGDGEQYF
TRBJ2-1 | - | few | TRBV11-2 | TGTGCCAGCAGCTTAGATCGCGCGGGTGAGCAGTTCTTC | CASSLDRAGEQFF
TRBJ1-6 | - | - | TRBV2 | TGTGCCAGCAGTGAAGCGCTTCGACAGGCGCATAATTCACCCCTCCACTTT | CASSEALRQAHNSPLHF
TRBJ1-1 | - | - | TRBV2 | TGTGCCAGCAGTGTGGAGGGTGAAGTGGCTGAAGCTTTCTTT | CASSVEGEVAEAFF
TRBJ2-5 | - | - | TRBV10-3 | TGTGCCATCAGGGGAGCACAAGAAGGGGAGACCCAGTACTTC | CAIRGAQEGETQYF
TRBJ1-4 | TRBD1 | - | TRBV4-3 | TGCGCCAGCAGCCAGATCGGGACAGGGAGGAATGAAAAACTGTTTTTT | CASSQIGTGRNEKLFF
TRBJ2-5 | - | - | TRBV6-1 | TGTGCCAGCATATCGACAGGAAGACAAGAGACCCAGTACTTC | CASISTGRQETQYF
TRBJ1-2 | - | - | TRBV19 | TGTGCCAGTAGTATAGGGGCAGACTATGGCTACACCTTC | CASSIGADYGYTF
TRBJ1-1 | - | - | TRBV4-1 | TGCGCCAGCAGCCACGGAGTCGACGTGGAAGCTTTCTTT | CASSHGVDVEAFF
TRBJ1-4 | - | - | TRBV19 | TGTGCCAGTAGTATCACAGGGTCACCAGAAAAACTGTTTTTT | CASSITGSPEKLFF
TRBJ2-2 | - | - | TRBV2 | TGTGCCAGCAACAGGGAGGCAGACGGGGAGCTGTTTTTT | CASNREADGELFF
TRBJ2-3 | - | - | TRBV10-2 | TGCGCCAGCAGTGAGTCCGGACGGGGGTACACAGATACGCAGTATTTT | CASSESGRGYTDTQYF
TRBJ1-6 | - | - | TRBV11-2 | TGTGCCAGCAGCTCCCCAGAGGGAAGTGACTTT | CASSSPEGSDF
TRBJ1-5 | - | few | TRBV7-8 | TGTGCCAGCAGCTTAACTGATCAGCCCCAGCATTTT | CASSLTDQPQHF
TRBJ2-2 | - | - | TRBV4-3 | TGCGCCAGCAGTCAAGGGGGGTTTCAGGACACCGGGGAGCTGTTTTTT | CASSQGGFQDTGELFF
TRBJ2-7 | TRBD1 | few | TRBV19 | TGTGCCAGTAGTATGGTCAGGGGGCTGGAGCAGTACTTC | CASSMVRGLEQYF
TRBJ2-3 | - | - | TRBV5-4 | TGTGCCAGCAGCTTAGAGAGCACAGATACGCAGTATTTT | CASSLESTDTQYF
TRBJ2-5 | - | - | TRBV6-5 | TGTGCCAGCACCTTAGTGGGGTTCGGGGGAGAGACCCAGTACTTC | CASTLVGFGGETQYF
TRBJ2-7 | - | few | TRBV21-1 | TGTGCCAGCAGCAAAGAGGGACGGACAGCCTACGAGCAGTACTTC | CASSKEGRTAYEQYF
TRBJ2-7 | - | - | TRBV4-1 | TGCGCCAGCAGCCCCGTAAACCCCCTCGGGGGTTCCTCCTACGAGCAGTACTTC | CASSPVNPLGGSSYEQYF
TRBJ1-1 | - | - | TRBV18 | TGTGCCAGCTCACCATTGGGGACCCCGGCCACTGAAGCTTTCTTT | CASSPLGTPATEAFF
TRBJ1-1 | - | - | TRBV11-2 | TGTGCCAGCAGCCTCGGGGGGAACACTGAAGCTTTCTTT | CASSLGGNTEAFF
TRBJ2-2 | - | - | TRBV6-5 | TGTGCCTTTTCACGGACGGGGACACCCACCGGGGAGCTGTTTTTT | CAFSRTGTPTGELFF
TRBJ2-7 | - | medium-sized | TRBV6-5 | TGTGCCAGCAGCCAACGGCCGGGGTCGAACTACGAGCAGTACTTC | CASSQRPGSNYEQYF
TRBJ2-1 | TRBD2 | - | TRBV19 | TGTGCCAGTAGCCTGATGGGACTAGGGGCGGATGAGCAGTTCTTC | CASSLMGLGADEQFF
TRBJ1-5 | - | many | TRBV10-3 | TGTGCCATCAGTGAGTCTCTTAGTCAGCCCCAGCATTTT | CAISESLSQPQHF
TRBJ2-2 | - | - | TRBV29-1 | TGCAGCGTTGTAGGGGGTAACACCGGGGAGCTGTTTTTT | CSVVGGNTGELFF
TRBJ2-2 | TRBD1 | few | TRBV29-1 | TGCAGCGTGACCCCCTCCGGGACAGCGAACACCGGGGAGCTGTTTTTT | CSVTPSGTANTGELFF
TRBJ1-2 | - | once | TRBV19 | TGTGCCAGTAGGAGGACCCAGACTGATGGCTACACCTTC | CASRRTQTDGYTF
TRBJ2-7 | TRBD2 | few | TRBV18 | TGTGCCAGCTCACCAGCCCTAGCGGAGACCTACGAGCAGTACTTC | CASSPALAETYEQYF
TRBJ2-5 | TRBD2 | - | TRBV18 | TGTGCCAGCTCACCACAGCGGGGGGCCGAAGAGACCCAGTACTTC | CASSPQRGAEETQYF